This T cell receptor beta chain stems from a study of blood T cell repertoires in COVID-19. Across the whole study: Nucleic acid was either cDNA or gDNA, and it came from T cells, B-cell-depleted T cells, or PBMCs.

Assay used: immunoSEQ multiplex PCR; TCRdb lists only in-frame clones, some missing. The table has about 270,000 clones, more than 80% seen once. Everyone who took part was roughly 18 to 89 years old, and they came from about two dozen US areas. Categorization into cohorts depended on clinical history that participants reported. The CDR3 extends over 15 amino acids. Germline CDR1 reads SGHRS; CDR2 reads YFSETQ. Deletions cut 4 bases from V and 2 bases from J, with 15 bases between. The chain recombines TRBV5-1 with TRBJ1-2, with a weak D call TRBD1 (5 bases). This sequence was found in a woman aged 18-29 years who had recovered from COVID-19. Material: PBMCs or T cells enriched from blood (not recorded which). The CDR3 nucleotides read TGCGCCAGCAGCCCGGGGGTCCCGCAGAACTATGGCTACACCTTC. It specifies CASSPGVPQNYGYTF.